In this sample, the clone carrying this T cell receptor (beta chain) turned up a few times. The data derive from a study of T cells in Graves' hyperthyroidism and ophthalmopathy. The CDR3 has 12 residues. The V end lost 4 bases, the J end lost 6 bases, and 6 bases lay between the germline ends. Per germline, CDR1 SGHTA and CDR2 FQGNSA. Amplified TCR beta CDR3 regions came from RNA transcripts. The HTBI primer set drove a first-round RT-PCR of the TCR CDR3. One entry per CDR3 protein, called by TCRdb with MiXCR from the multiplex PCR reads. The sample has approximately 690,000 distinct CDR3 sequences, less than 25% seen once. The authors obtained PBMCs from over 7.5 ml of fresh peripheral blood.

Sequencing was carried out using blood. This chain connects TRBV7-2 to TRBJ1-4; D is uncertain. The receptor was derived from a young man with Graves' ophthalmopathy. The CDR3 DNA reads TGTGCCAGCAGCTCTCCATATGAAAAACTGTTTTTT. This translates into CASSSPYEKLFF.